Sequencing of this T cell receptor beta chain was carried out in a study of blood T cell repertoires in COVID-19. Study in general: Samples representing acute and convalescent COVID-19 were sourced from the United States, Italy and Spain. In each case, the material was cDNA or gDNA derived from T cells, B-cell-depleted T cells, or PBMCs.

In the original analysis: Cell counts per sample came from amplifying reference gene primers. Profiled with immunoSEQ multiplex PCR; TCRdb holds only in-frame clones, not every one. V, J and clone size are taken as reported in that table, and D and trimming were inferred from the DNA itself. The repertoire holds just under 90,000 clones, with 70% to 90% as singletons. V was shortened by 7 bases and J by 2 bases, with 14 bases between the two germline ends. The CDR3 loop spans 14 amino acids. In germline, CDR1 is MNHEY, CDR2 SVGAGI. Sequencing was carried out using peripheral blood. The receptor was isolated from a woman older than 75 with acute or convalescent COVID-19. The chain links TRBV6-5 to TRBJ1-1, with unresolved D. Written as DNA, the CDR3 is TGTGCCAGCAAGTTATTAGAGGGTAACACTGAAGCTTTCTTT. This translates into CASKLLEGNTEAFF.